This T cell receptor beta chain is drawn from a study of blood T cell repertoires in COVID-19. Measured with immunoSEQ multiplex PCR; TCRdb has only the in-frame clones, and not every one. The top ten clones hold less than 6.5% of a sample with 330,000 or so clones, 75% to 90% of them seen once. The CDR3 consists of 17 residues. V was clipped by 1 base and J by 0 bases, with 10 bases between them. Germline CDR1 reads LGHDT; CDR2 reads YNNKEL (reference sequence). This clonotype was sampled from a man aged 25 to 45 who had recovered from COVID-19. The chain joins TRBV3-1 (or the pseudogene TRBV3-2) to TRBJ1-6; maybe TRBD1 (6 bases). Sequencing was carried out using PBMCs or T cells enriched from blood (not recorded which). CDR3 amino acids: CASSQGTVSSYNSPLHF. The CDR3 DNA sequence: TGTGCCAGCAGCCAAGGGACAGTGAGCTCCTATAATTCACCCCTCCACTTT.